This TCR beta chain emerged from a study of blood T cell repertoires in COVID-19. Study overall: Samples representing acute and convalescent COVID-19 were sourced from the United States, Italy and Spain.

Per the original data handling: Nucleated cell counts were estimated from reference gene primer amplification. TCRdb's table, derived via immunoSEQ multiplex PCR, lists solely in-frame clones and lacks some. That table furnishes V, J and clone size, whereas the DNA furnished D and trimming. The sample includes over 200,000 clones, roughly 87% of them seen just once. Germline loops: CDR1 SGHRS, CDR2 YFSETQ. The ends were cut back, 0 bases at V and 4 bases at J, with 5 bases in the middle. The CDR3 length is 13 residues. The origin of this receptor is a middle-aged man with active or convalescent COVID-19. The V call is TRBV5-1, the J call TRBJ1-5; tentatively, D is TRBD1 (5 bases). Specimen: peripheral blood. The CDR3 DNA reads as TGCGCCAGCAGCTTGGCAGGGAATCAGCCCCAGCATTTT. Protein: CASSLAGNQPQHF.